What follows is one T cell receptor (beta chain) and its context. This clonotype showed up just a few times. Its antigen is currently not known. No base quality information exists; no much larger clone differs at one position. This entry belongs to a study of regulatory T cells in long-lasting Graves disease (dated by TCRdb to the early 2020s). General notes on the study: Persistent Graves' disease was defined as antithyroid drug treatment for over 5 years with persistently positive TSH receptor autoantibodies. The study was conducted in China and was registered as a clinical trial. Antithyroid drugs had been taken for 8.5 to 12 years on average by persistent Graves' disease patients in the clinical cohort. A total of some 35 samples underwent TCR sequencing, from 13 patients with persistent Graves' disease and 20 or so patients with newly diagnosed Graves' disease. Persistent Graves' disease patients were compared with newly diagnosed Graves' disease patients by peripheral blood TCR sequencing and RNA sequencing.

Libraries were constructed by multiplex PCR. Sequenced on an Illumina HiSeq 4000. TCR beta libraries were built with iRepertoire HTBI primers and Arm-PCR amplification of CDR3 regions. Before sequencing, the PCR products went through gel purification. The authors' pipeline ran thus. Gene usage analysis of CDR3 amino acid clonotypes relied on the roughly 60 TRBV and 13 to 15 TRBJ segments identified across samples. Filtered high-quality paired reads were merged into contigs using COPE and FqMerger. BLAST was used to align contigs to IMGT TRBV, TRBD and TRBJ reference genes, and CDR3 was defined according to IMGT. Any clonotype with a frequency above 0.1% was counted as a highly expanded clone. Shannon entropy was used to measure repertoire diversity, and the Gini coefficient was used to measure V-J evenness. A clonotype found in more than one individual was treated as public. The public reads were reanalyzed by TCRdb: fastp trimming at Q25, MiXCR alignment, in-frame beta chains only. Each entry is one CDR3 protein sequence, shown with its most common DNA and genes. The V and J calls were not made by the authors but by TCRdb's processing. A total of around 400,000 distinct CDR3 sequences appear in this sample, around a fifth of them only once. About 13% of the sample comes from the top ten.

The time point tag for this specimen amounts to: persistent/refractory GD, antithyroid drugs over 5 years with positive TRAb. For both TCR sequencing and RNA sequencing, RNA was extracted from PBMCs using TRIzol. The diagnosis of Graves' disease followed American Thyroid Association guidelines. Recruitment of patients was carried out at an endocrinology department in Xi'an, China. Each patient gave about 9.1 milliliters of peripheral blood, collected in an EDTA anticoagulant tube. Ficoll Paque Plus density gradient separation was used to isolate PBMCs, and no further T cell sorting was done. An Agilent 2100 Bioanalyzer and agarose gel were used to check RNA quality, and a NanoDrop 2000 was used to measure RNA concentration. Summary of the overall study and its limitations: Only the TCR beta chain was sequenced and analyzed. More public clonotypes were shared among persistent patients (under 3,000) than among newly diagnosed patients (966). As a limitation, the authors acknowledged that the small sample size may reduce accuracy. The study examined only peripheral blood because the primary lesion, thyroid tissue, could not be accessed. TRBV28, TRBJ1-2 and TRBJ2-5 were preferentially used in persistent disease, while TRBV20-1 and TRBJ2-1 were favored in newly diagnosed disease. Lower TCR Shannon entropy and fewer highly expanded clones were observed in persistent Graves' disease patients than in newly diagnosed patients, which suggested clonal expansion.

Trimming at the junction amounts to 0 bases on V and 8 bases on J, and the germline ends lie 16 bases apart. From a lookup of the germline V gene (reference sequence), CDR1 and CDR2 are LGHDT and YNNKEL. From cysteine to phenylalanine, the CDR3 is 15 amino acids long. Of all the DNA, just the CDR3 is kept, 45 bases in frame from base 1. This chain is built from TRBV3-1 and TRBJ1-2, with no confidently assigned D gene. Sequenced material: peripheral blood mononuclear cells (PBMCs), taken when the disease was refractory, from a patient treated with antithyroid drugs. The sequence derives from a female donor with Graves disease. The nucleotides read TGTGCCAGCAGCCAAGAAATTGGAGCCGCGGAAGGCTACACCTTC. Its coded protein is CASSQEIGAAEGYTF.